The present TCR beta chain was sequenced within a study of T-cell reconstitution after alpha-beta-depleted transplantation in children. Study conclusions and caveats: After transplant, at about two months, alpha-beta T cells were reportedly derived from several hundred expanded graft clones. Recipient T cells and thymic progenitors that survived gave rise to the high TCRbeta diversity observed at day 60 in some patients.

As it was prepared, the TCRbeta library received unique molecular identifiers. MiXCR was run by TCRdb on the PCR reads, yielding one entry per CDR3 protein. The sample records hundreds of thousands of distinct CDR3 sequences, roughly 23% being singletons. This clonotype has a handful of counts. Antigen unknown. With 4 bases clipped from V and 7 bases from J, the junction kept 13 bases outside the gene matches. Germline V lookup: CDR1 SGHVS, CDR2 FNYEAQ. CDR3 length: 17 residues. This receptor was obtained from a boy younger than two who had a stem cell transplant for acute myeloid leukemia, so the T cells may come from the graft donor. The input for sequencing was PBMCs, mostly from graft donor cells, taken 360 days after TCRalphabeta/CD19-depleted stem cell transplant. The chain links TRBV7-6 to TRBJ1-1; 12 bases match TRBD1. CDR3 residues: CASSSVPGQGARIEAFF. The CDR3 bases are TGTGCCAGCAGCTCCGTCCCGGGACAGGGGGCGCGAATTGAAGCTTTCTTT. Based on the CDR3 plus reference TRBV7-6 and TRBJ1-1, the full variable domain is GAGVSQSPRYKVTKRGQDVALRCDPISGHVSLYWYRQALGQGPEFLTYFNYEAQQDKSGLPNDRFSAERPEGSISTLTIQRTEQRDSAMYRCASSSVPGQGARIEAFFGQGTRLTVV.